Listed here is a single T cell receptor (beta chain). The record originates from a study of blood T cell repertoires in COVID-19. About the research overall: Samples representing acute and convalescent COVID-19 were sourced from the United States, Italy and Spain.

Clones were sequenced by immunoSEQ multiplex PCR, and TCRdb holds only the in-frame ones, with some missing. The profile covers 110,000 or so clones, with roughly 85% appearing a single time and 3.4% taken by the ten largest. The trim removed 0 bases at V and 3 bases at J, leaving 2 bases unmatched. The CDR3 spans 15 residues. Germline V lookup: CDR1 SGHRS, CDR2 YFSETQ. The receptor's source is a middle-aged man with acute or convalescent COVID-19. The chain carries TRBV5-1 and TRBJ2-2, with 7 bases lining up with TRBD1. The sample comprised peripheral blood. The CDR3 region has the DNA TGCGCCAGCAGCTTGGGTCAGGGGGACACCGGGGAGCTGTTTTTT. Amino acid sequence: CASSLGQGDTGELFF.